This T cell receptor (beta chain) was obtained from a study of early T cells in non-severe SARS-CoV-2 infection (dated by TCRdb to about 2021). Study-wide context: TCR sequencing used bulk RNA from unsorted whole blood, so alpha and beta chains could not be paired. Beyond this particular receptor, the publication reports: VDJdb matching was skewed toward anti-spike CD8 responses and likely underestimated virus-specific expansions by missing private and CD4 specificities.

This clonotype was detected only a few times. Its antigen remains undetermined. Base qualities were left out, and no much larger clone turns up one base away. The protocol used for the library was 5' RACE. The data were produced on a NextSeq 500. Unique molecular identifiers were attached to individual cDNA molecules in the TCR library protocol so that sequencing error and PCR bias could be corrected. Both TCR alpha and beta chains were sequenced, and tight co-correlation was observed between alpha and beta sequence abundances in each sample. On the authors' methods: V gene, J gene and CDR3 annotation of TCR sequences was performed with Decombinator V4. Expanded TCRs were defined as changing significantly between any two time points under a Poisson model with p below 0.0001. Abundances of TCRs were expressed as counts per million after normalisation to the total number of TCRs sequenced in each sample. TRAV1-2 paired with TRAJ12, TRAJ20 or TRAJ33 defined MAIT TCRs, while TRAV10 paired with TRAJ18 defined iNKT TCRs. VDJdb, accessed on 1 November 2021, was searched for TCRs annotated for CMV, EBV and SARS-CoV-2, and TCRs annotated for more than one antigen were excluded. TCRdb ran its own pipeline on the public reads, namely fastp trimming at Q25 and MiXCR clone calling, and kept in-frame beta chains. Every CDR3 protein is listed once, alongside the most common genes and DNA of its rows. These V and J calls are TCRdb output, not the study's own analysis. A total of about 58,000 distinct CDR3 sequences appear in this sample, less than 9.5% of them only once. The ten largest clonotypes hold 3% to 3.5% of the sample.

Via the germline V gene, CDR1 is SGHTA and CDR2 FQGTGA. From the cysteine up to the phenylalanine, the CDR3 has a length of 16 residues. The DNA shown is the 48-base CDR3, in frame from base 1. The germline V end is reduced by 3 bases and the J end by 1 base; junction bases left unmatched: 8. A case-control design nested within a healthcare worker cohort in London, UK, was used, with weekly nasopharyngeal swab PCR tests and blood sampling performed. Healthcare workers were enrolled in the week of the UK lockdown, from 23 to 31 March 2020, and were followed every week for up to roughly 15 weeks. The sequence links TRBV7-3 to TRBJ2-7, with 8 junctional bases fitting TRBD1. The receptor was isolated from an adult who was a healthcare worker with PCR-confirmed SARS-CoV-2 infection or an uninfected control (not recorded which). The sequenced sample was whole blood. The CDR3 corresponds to CASSFARGQESYEQYF. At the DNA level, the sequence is TGTGCCAGCAGCTTTGCGAGGGGACAGGAATCCTACGAGCAGTACTTC.